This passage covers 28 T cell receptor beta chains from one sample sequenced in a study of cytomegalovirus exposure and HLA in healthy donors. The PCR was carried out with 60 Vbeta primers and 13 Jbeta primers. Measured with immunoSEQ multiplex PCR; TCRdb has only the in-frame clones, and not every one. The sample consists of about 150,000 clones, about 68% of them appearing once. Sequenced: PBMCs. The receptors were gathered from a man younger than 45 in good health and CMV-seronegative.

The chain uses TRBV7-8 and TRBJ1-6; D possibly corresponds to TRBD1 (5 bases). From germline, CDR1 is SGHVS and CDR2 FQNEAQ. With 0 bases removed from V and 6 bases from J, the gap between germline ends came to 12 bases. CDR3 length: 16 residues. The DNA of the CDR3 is TGTGCCAGCAGCTTAGCTCCGGGGGTTTCTAATTCACCCCTCCACTTT. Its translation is CASSLAPGVSNSPLHF. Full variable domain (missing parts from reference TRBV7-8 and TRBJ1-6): GAGVSQSPRYKVAKRGQDVALRCDPISGHVSLFWYQQALGQGPEFLTYFQNEAQLDKSGLPSDRFFAERPEGSVSTLKIQRTQQEDSAVYLCASSLAPGVSNSPLHFGNGTRLTVT.

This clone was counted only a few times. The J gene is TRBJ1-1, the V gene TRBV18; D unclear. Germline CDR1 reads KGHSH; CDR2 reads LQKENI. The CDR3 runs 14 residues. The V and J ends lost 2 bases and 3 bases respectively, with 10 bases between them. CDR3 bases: TGTGCCAGCTCACCAGAACCCCGGGACACTGAAGCTTTCTTT. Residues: CASSPEPRDTEAFF.

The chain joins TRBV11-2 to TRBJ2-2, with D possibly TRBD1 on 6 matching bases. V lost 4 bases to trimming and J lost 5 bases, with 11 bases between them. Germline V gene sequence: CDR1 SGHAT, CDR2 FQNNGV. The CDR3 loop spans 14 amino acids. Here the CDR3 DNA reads TGTGCCAGCAGCTCGACCAGGGGTACCGGGGAGCTGTTTTTT. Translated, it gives CASSSTRGTGELFF.

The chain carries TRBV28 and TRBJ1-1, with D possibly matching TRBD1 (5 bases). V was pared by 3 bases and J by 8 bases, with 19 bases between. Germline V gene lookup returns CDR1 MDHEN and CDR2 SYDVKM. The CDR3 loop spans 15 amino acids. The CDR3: CASSLGGLGNMEAFF. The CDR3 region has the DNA TGTGCCAGCAGTTTGGGGGGACTGGGTAACATGGAAGCTTTCTTT.

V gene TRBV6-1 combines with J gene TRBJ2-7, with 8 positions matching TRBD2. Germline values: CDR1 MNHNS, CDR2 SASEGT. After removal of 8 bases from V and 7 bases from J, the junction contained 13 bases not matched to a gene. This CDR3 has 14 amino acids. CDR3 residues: CASREGGSLGEQYF. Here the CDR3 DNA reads TGTGCCAGCCGGGAGGGGGGTTCGTTGGGAGAGCAGTACTTC.

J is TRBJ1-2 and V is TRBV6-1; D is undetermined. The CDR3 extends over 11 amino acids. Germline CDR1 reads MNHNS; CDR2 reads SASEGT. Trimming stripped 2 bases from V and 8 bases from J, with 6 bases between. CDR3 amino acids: CASSEFLGYTF. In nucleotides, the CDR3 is TGTGCCAGCAGTGAATTCTTGGGCTACACCTTC.

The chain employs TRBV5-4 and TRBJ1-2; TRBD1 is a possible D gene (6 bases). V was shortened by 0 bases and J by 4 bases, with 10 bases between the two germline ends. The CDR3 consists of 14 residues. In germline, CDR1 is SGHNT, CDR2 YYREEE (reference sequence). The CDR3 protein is CASSLDREPYGYTF. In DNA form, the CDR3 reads TGTGCCAGCAGCTTGGACAGGGAGCCCTATGGCTACACCTTC. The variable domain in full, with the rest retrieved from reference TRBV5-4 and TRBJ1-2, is ETGVTQSPTHLIKTRGQQVTLRCSSQSGHNTVSWYQQALGQGPQFIFQYYREEENGRGNFPPRFSGLQFPNYSSELNVNALELDDSALYLCASSLDREPYGYTFGSGTRLTVV.

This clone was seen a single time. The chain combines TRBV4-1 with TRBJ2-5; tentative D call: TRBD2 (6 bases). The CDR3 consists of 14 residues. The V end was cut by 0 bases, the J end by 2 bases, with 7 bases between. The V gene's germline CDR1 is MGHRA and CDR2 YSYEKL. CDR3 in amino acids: CASSQEGTQETQYF. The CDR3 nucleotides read TGCGCCAGCAGCCAAGAGGGGACTCAAGAGACCCAGTACTTC.

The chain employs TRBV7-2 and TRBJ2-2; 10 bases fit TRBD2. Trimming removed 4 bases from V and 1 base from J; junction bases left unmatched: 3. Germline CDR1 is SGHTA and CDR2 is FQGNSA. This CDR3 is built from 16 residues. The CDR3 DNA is TGTGCCAGCAGCTCCCGACTAGCGGGGAACACCGGGGAGCTGTTTTTT. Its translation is CASSSRLAGNTGELFF.

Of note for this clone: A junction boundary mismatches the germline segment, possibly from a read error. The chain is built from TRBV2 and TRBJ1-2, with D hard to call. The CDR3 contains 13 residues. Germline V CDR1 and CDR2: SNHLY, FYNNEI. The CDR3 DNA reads TGTGCCAGCAGCGCCGACACGGTTGGTGGCTACCCCTTC. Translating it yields CASSADTVGGYPF.

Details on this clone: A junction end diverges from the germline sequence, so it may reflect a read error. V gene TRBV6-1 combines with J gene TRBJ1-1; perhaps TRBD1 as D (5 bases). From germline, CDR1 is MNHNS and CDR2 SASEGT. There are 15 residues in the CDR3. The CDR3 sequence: CASSDRQLMNPEAFF. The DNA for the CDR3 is TGTGCCAGCAGTGATAGACAGTTAATGAACCCTGAAGCTTTCTTT.

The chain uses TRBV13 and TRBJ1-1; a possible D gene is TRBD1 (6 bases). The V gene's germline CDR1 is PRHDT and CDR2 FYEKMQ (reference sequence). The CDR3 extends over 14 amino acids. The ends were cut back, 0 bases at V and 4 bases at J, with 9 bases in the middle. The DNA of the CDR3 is TGTGCCAGCAGCTTAGGGGGGGCGAGCACTGAAGCTTTCTTT. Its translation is CASSLGGASTEAFF.

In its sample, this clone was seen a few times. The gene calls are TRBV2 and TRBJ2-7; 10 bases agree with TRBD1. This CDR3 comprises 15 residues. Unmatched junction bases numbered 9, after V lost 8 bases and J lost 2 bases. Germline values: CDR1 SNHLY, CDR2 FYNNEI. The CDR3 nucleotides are TGTGCCAGCTCCGGGACAGGGGAAAGCACCTACGAGCAGTACTTC. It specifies CASSGTGESTYEQYF.

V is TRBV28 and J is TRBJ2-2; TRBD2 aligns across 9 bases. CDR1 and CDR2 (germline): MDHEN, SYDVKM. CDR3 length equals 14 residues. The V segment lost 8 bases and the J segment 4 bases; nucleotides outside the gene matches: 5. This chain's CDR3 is CASLAGAFTGELFF. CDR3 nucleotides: TGTGCCAGCTTAGCGGGGGCCTTCACCGGGGAGCTGTTTTTT.

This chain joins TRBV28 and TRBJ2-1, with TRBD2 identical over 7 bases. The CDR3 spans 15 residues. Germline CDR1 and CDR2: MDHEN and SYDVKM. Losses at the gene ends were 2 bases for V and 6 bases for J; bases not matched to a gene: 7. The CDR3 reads CASSLASGVGNEQFF. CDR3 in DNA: TGTGCCAGCAGTTTAGCCAGCGGGGTGGGCAATGAGCAGTTCTTC. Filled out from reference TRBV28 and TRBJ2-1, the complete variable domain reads DVKVTQSSRYLVKRTGEKVFLECVQDMDHENMFWYRQDPGLGLRLIYFSYDVKMKEKGDIPEGYSVSREKKERFSLILESASTNQTSMYLCASSLASGVGNEQFFGPGTRLTVL.

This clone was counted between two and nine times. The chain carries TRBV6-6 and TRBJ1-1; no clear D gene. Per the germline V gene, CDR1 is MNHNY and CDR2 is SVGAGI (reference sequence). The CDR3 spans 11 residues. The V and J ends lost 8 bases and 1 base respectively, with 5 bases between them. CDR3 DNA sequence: TGTGCCAGCCAGCGGAACACTGAAGCTTTCTTT. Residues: CASQRNTEAFF.

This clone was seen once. CDR3 in DNA: TGTGCCAGCACCACTAGCGGGGGTTACAATGAGCAGTTCTTC. As protein: CASTTSGGYNEQFF. The V call is TRBV6-1, the J call TRBJ2-1; 11 positions match TRBD2. V lost 7 bases, J lost 4 bases, and 3 bases stayed unmatched. In germline, CDR1 is MNHNS, CDR2 SASEGT. This CDR3 comprises 14 residues.

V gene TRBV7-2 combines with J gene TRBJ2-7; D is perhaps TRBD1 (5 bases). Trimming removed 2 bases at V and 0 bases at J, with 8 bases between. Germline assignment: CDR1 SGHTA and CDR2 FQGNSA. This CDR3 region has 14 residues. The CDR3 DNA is TGTGCCAGCAGCTTACCAGGGAACTCCTACGAGCAGTACTTC. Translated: CASSLPGNSYEQYF. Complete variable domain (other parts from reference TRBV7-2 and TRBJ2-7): GAGVSQSPSNKVTEKGKDVELRCDPISGHTALYWYRQSLGQGLEFLIYFQGNSAPDKSGLPSDRFSAERTGGSVSTLTIQRTQQEDSAVYLCASSLPGNSYEQYFGPGTRLTVT.

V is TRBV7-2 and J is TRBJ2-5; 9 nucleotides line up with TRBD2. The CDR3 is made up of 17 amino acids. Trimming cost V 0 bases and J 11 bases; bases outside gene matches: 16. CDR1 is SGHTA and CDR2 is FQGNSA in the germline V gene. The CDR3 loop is CASSLAGGGALRSGQYF. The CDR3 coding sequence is TGTGCCAGCAGCTTAGCTGGCGGGGGGGCGCTCCGGAGCGGGCAGTACTTC.

DNA of the CDR3: TGTGCCAGCAGCCAAGGGCCGGGGGAAGCTTTCTTT. It yields the protein CASSQGPGEAFF. This sequence joins TRBV4-2 and TRBJ1-1, with D uncertain. In germline, CDR1 is LGHNA, CDR2 YNFKEQ. The length of the CDR3 is 12 residues. Deletions cut 1 base from V and 8 bases from J, with 8 bases between.

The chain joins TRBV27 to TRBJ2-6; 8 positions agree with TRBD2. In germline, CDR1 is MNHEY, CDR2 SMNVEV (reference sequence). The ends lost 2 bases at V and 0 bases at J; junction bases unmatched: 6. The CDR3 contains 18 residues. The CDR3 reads CASSLSGGYLSGANVLTF. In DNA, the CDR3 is TGTGCCAGCAGTTTAAGCGGGGGATACCTCTCTGGGGCCAACGTCCTGACTTTC. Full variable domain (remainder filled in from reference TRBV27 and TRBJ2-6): EAQVTQNPRYLITVTGKKLTVTCSQNMNHEYMSWYRQDPGLGLRQIYYSMNVEVTDKGDVPEGYKVSRKEKRNFPLILESPSPNQTSLYFCASSLSGGYLSGANVLTFGAGSRLTVL.

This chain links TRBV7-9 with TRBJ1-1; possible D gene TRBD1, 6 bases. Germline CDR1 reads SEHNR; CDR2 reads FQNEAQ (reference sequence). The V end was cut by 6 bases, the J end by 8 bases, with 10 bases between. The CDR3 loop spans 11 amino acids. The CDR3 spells CASSWGTEAFF. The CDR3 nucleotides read TGTGCCAGCAGTTGGGGGACAGAAGCTTTCTTT.

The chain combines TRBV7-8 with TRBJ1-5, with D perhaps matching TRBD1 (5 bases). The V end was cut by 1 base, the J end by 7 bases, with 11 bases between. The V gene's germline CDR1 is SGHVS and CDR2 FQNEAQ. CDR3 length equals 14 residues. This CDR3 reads CASSLGLEGQPQHF. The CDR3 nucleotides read TGTGCCAGCAGCTTAGGTTTGGAGGGGCAGCCCCAGCATTTT. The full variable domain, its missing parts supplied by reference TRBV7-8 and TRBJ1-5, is GAGVSQSPRYKVAKRGQDVALRCDPISGHVSLFWYQQALGQGPEFLTYFQNEAQLDKSGLPSDRFFAERPEGSVSTLKIQRTQQEDSAVYLCASSLGLEGQPQHFGDGTRLSIL.

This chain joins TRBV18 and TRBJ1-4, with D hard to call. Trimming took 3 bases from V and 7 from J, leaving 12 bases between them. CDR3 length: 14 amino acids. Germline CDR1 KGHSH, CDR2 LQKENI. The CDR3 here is CASSPVAVTEKLFF. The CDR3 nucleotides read TGTGCCAGCTCACCGGTGGCAGTAACTGAAAAACTGTTTTTT.

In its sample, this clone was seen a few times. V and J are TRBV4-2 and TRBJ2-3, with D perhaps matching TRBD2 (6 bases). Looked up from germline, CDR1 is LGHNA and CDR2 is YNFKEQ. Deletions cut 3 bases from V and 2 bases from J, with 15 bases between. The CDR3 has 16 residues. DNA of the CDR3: TGTGCCAGCAGCCACTCCGGGACTTCTCCCACAGATACGCAGTATTTT. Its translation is CASSHSGTSPTDTQYF.

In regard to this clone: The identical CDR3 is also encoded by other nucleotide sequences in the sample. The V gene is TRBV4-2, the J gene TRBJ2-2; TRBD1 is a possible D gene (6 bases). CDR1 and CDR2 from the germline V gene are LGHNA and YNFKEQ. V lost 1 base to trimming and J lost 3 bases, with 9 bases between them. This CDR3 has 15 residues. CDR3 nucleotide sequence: TGTGCCAGCAGCCAAGTGGCAGGGGACACCGGGGAGCTGTTTTTT. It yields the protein CASSQVAGDTGELFF.

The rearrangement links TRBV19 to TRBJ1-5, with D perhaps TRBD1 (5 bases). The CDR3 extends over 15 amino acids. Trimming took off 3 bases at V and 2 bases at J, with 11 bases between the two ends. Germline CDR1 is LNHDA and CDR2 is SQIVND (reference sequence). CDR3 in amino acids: CASSIGGGRNQPQHF. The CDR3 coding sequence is TGTGCCAGTAGTATCGGGGGTGGCCGCAATCAGCCCCAGCATTTT.

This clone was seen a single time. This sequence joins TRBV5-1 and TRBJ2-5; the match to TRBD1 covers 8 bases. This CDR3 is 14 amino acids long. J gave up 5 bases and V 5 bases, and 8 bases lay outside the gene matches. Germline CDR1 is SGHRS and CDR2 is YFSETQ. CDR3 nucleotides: TGCGCCAGCAGACCCGGACAGGGTAGGGAGACCCAGTACTTC. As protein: CASRPGQGRETQYF.